This T cell receptor (beta chain) was found in a study of vaccination effects on CD4 cells after COVID-19. Study details: Sequencing followed a ViraFEST assay step that expanded antigen-specific CD4+ T cells with viral peptide pools.

Concerning this clone: The antigen remains unidentified.

Some clones are missing from TCRdb's copy, which holds only in-frame ones; the method was immunoSEQ multiplex PCR. The table lists approximately 37,000 clones, over 80% of them singletons, with roughly 3% in the top ten. The CDR3 has 14 amino acids. V lost 7 bases and J lost 3; bases outside the gene matches: 8. The germline V gene has CDR1 GTSNPN and CDR2 SVGIG (reference sequence). Following 10 days of culture, CD4+ T cells were isolated. The chain links TRBV30 to TRBJ1-3, with TRBD1 matching over 8 bases. The receptor was derived from a human donor who received a COVID-19 vaccine. This sample comprised CD4+ T cells from PBMCs cultured without peptide, obtained before COVID-19 vaccination. CDR3 protein: CASSSGGVGNTIYF. CDR3 DNA sequence: TGTGCCTCTTCCTCAGGGGGCGTTGGAAACACCATATATTTT.